A single sample is the source of the 28 T cell receptor beta chains below, sequenced in a study of T cell repertoires in cytomegalovirus infection. TCRdb reprocessed the reads via MiXCR and lists one record per CDR3 protein. Of about 310,000 distinct CDR3 sequences in the sample, 17% were seen once. Sequenced input: PBMCs. All receptors derive from a human donor in good health (CMV status not recorded). Some clones in this sample may be carry-over from other donors' samples.

This clonotype has only a few counts. The chain employs TRBV12-3 or TRBV12-4 and TRBJ1-1; TRBD1 is a possible D gene (6 bases). This CDR3 comprises 13 residues. The V gene lost 5 bases and the J gene lost 6 bases, with 13 bases spanning the gap. DNA for the CDR3: TGTGCCAGCAGTCGGGGGGCGTTCGCTGAAGCTTTCTTT. It encodes CASSRGAFAEAFF.

The gene calls are TRBV24-1 and TRBJ2-1, with 8 bases fitting TRBD1. The V segment lost 9 bases and the J segment 10 bases; nucleotides outside the gene matches: 7. The CDR3 is 12 residues long. Germline lookup yields CDR1 KGHDR and CDR2 SFDVKD. The CDR3: CATQGAGREQFF. DNA for the CDR3: TGTGCCACCCAGGGGGCAGGTCGAGAGCAGTTCTTC.

This clonotype was counted a single time. The genes are TRBV20-1 and TRBJ2-1; D call uncertain. The CDR3 consists of 11 residues. Germline V CDR1 and CDR2: DFQATT, SNEGSKA (reference sequence). Trimming removed 1 base at V and 5 bases at J, with 3 bases between. The CDR3 nucleotides are TGCAGTGCTAGAGGAAACAATGAGCAGTTCTTC. Its protein is CSARGNNEQFF.

This clonotype was recorded many times. The genes are TRBV7-2 and TRBJ1-6, with 7 positions matching TRBD1. V was pared by 5 bases and J by 10 bases, with 11 bases of the junction left unmatched. CDR1 and CDR2 from the germline V gene are SGHTA and FQGNSA. The CDR3 spans 15 residues. The CDR3 nucleotides are TGTGCCAGCAGCAGAGACAGGGTTGGCGAATCACCCCTCCACTTT. Translation: CASSRDRVGESPLHF.

This clonotype was counted a few times. This chain uses TRBV9 with TRBJ2-2; tentatively, D is TRBD1 (5 bases). Trimming removed 0 bases from V and 0 bases from J, with 9 bases in between. Germline CDR1 and CDR2: SGDLS and YYNGEE. The CDR3 runs 16 residues. The CDR3 DNA sequence: TGTGCCAGCAGCGTAGCCCTGACAGCGAACACCGGGGAGCTGTTTTTT. Residues: CASSVALTANTGELFF. The whole variable domain, filled in from reference TRBV9 and TRBJ2-2, reads DSGVTQTPKHLITATGQRVTLRCSPRSGDLSVYWYQQSLDQGLQFLIQYYNGEERAKGNILERFSAQQFPDLHSELNLSSLELGDSALYFCASSVALTANTGELFFGEGSRLTVL.

This clonotype was observed a handful of times. The rearrangement joins TRBV6-2 or TRBV6-3 to TRBJ2-5, with D unresolved. The germline V gene has CDR1 MNHEY and CDR2 SVGEGT. The V end lost 0 bases, the J end lost 0 bases, and 11 bases lay between the germline ends. This CDR3 comprises 16 residues. The chain's CDR3 is CASSYSEPRYQETQYF. Here the CDR3 DNA reads TGTGCCAGCAGTTACTCGGAACCACGGTACCAAGAGACCCAGTACTTC.

V and J are TRBV20-1 and TRBJ1-1; possible D gene TRBD1, 5 bases. V was trimmed by 6 bases and J by 0 bases, leaving 17 bases between them. Germline V gene sequence: CDR1 DFQATT, CDR2 SNEGSKA (reference sequence). The CDR3 runs 15 residues. CDR3: CSARRQSGMNTEAFF. The CDR3 DNA reads TGCAGTGCCCGACGACAGTCGGGGATGAACACTGAAGCTTTCTTT.

The rearrangement joins TRBV6-1 to TRBJ1-5; 10 positions match TRBD1. V shed 5 bases and J 4 bases; nucleotides not matched to a gene: 2. Germline V gene lookup returns CDR1 MNHNS and CDR2 SASEGT. The CDR3 consists of 14 residues. The CDR3 DNA reads TGTGCCAGCAGTAGACAGGGGGCGAATCAGCCCCAGCATTTT. Residues: CASSRQGANQPQHF.

The rearrangement uses TRBV6-5 and TRBJ1-1; D is ambiguous. The V gene lost 7 bases and the J gene lost 2 bases, with 17 bases spanning the gap. The CDR3 totals 15 residues. Germline CDR1 reads MNHEY; CDR2 reads SVGAGI. The CDR3 reads CASTLTRVLNTEAFF. The CDR3 nucleotides read TGTGCCAGCACCTTAACAAGGGTGTTAAACACTGAAGCTTTCTTT.

This clonotype was observed at least ten times. The chain links TRBV7-9 to TRBJ1-2, with D possibly being TRBD1 (6 bases). Germline assignment: CDR1 SEHNR and CDR2 FQNEAQ (reference sequence). The CDR3 contains 13 residues. CDR3: CATERQGTSGYTF. As DNA, the CDR3 is TGTGCTACAGAAAGGCAGGGGACTTCTGGCTACACCTTC.

This clonotype has a handful of counts. CDR3 protein: CASSRRGLEQYF. The CDR3 nucleotides are TGCGCCAGCAGCCGCCGGGGGCTCGAGCAGTACTTC. This chain joins TRBV5-1 and TRBJ2-7; D is tentatively TRBD1 or TRBD2 (6 bases each). Germline V CDR1 and CDR2: SGHRS, YFSETQ. CDR3 size: 12 residues. V gave up 4 bases and J gave up 6 bases, with 11 bases separating them.

Only a few counts were recorded for this clonotype. The V and J genes are TRBV24-1 and TRBJ2-3, with D possibly matching TRBD1 (6 bases). Trimming shortened V by 4 bases and J by 2 bases, and 15 bases separated the two germline ends. The CDR3 has 16 residues. The germline V gene encodes CDR1 KGHDR and CDR2 SFDVKD. In nucleotides, the CDR3 is TGTGCCACCAGTGACCACAGGGTACCGTACACAGATACGCAGTATTTT. Translated, it gives CATSDHRVPYTDTQYF.

A few counts support this clonotype. The chain links TRBV20-1 to TRBJ1-1, with D unclear. The CDR3 covers 13 residues. The germline V gene encodes CDR1 DFQATT and CDR2 SNEGSKA (reference sequence). The germline V and J ends were trimmed by 0 bases and 4 bases, with 9 bases remaining between them. CDR3 amino acids: CSARDPKLTEAFF. The CDR3 DNA reads as TGCAGTGCTAGAGATCCGAAGCTCACTGAAGCTTTCTTT.

This clonotype was counted a few times. The chain carries TRBV6-2 or TRBV6-3 and TRBJ2-5, with 8 bases matching TRBD2. With V trimmed by 4 bases and J by 1 base, 5 bases remained unmatched. Germline CDR1 and CDR2: MNHEY and SVGEGT. The CDR3 loop spans 15 amino acids. This chain's CDR3 is CASSFGGTSQETQYF. Here the CDR3 DNA reads TGTGCCAGCAGTTTCGGCGGGACTAGCCAAGAGACCCAGTACTTC.

This chain connects TRBV20-1 to TRBJ2-5; either TRBD1 or TRBD2 may fit D (5 bases each). Germline CDR1 DFQATT, CDR2 SNEGSKA (reference sequence). This CDR3 is 14 amino acids long. Trimming took 7 bases from V and 2 from J, leaving 17 bases between them. CDR3 nucleotide sequence: TGCAGTGGACTACGGGACGGCAGACAAGAGACCCAGTACTTC. Amino acids: CSGLRDGRQETQYF.

This clonotype was found a few times. The V and J genes are TRBV10-3 and TRBJ2-1; 7 nucleotides match TRBD1. Germline V gene sequence: CDR1 ENHRY, CDR2 SYGVKD. V was pared by 6 bases and J by 4 bases, with 3 bases of the junction left unmatched. CDR3 length: 13 amino acids. The CDR3 is CAISGTVYNEQFF. The CDR3 region has the DNA TGTGCCATCAGCGGGACAGTTTACAATGAGCAGTTCTTC.

This clonotype came up a few times. The rearrangement joins TRBV12-3 or TRBV12-4 to TRBJ2-1; 10 nucleotides agree with TRBD1. CDR3 length: 22 residues. The J segment lost 5 bases and the V segment lost 8 bases, leaving 30 bases of the junction unmatched. As DNA, the CDR3 is TGTGCCAGCCAACCTCAGGACAGGGGGATTTTGCAGGGTGAGAACTCGAACAATGAGCAGTTCTTC. Protein sequence: CASQPQDRGILQGENSNNEQFF.

The chain is built from TRBV4-2 and TRBJ2-1; maybe TRBD2 (7 bases). Germline V gives CDR1 LGHNA, CDR2 YNFKEQ. Trimming left V 4 bases short and J 9 bases short, with 22 bases between. The CDR3 covers 16 residues. In nucleotides, the CDR3 is TGTGCCAGCAGCCCCGACGTTACGGGGGGCCCTGGTGAGCAGTTCTTC. Residues: CASSPDVTGGPGEQFF.

This clonotype was counted many times. The chain uses TRBV24-1 and TRBJ2-7, with 8 bases fitting TRBD1. Trimming took 7 bases from V and 5 from J; bases not matched to a gene: 9. This CDR3 is 14 amino acids long. The germline V gene encodes CDR1 KGHDR and CDR2 SFDVKD. This CDR3 reads CATRGQGSDNEQYF. DNA of the CDR3: TGTGCCACCAGAGGACAGGGATCCGATAACGAGCAGTACTTC.

This chain connects TRBV24-1 to TRBJ2-1; 8 bases are a match to TRBD1. CDR3 length: 18 residues. With 2 bases clipped from V and 4 bases from J, the junction kept 12 bases outside the gene matches. From germline, CDR1 is KGHDR and CDR2 SFDVKD. The CDR3 spells CATSDSGAGQGLYNEQFF. The CDR3 region has the DNA TGTGCCACCAGTGATTCCGGGGCCGGACAGGGCCTGTACAATGAGCAGTTCTTC.

The chain links TRBV6-1 to TRBJ2-1, with 10 bases that match TRBD1. Germline V CDR1 and CDR2: MNHNS, SASEGT. V was pared by 7 bases and J by 8 bases, with 5 bases of the junction left unmatched. This CDR3 has 13 amino acids. CDR3 protein: CASIMGQGHEQFF. CDR3 sequence (DNA): TGTGCCAGCATTATGGGACAGGGGCATGAGCAGTTCTTC.

This clonotype has more than one count but fewer than ten. The rearrangement links TRBV7-9 to TRBJ2-3; D remains unclear. Trimming removed 7 bases from V and 0 bases from J, with 5 bases in between. CDR1 is SEHNR and CDR2 is FQNEAQ in the germline V gene (reference sequence). CDR3 length: 12 residues. CDR3 sequence reads: CASTISTDTQYF. CDR3 sequence (DNA): TGTGCCAGCACCATTAGCACAGATACGCAGTATTTT.

This clonotype was counted ten times or more. V gene TRBV20-1 combines with J gene TRBJ2-3; 8 bases align to TRBD2. The junction had 3 bases not matched to a gene; V was cut back by 1 base and J by 0 bases. Germline-derived CDR1 and CDR2 are DFQATT and SNEGSKA (reference sequence). The CDR3 is made up of 15 amino acids. CDR3 region: CSARGTGGSTDTQYF. CDR3 coding DNA: TGCAGTGCTAGAGGAACGGGGGGGAGCACAGATACGCAGTATTTT.

This clonotype was seen a few times. V gene TRBV19 combines with J gene TRBJ2-7; 9 nucleotides line up with TRBD1. With 0 bases clipped from V and 2 bases from J, the junction kept 2 bases outside the gene matches. This CDR3 has 15 residues. Germline V gives CDR1 LNHDA, CDR2 SQIVND (reference sequence). CDR3 amino acids: CASSIEQGATYEQYF. In DNA, the CDR3 is TGTGCCAGTAGTATAGAACAGGGGGCCACCTACGAGCAGTACTTC.

This clonotype was recorded many times. V gene TRBV7-2 combines with J gene TRBJ2-3; 9 bases are shared with TRBD1. The CDR3 consists of 16 residues. From germline, CDR1 is SGHTA and CDR2 FQGNSA. The CDR3 region has the DNA TGTGCGACCCTGGACAGGGGCCGCCCAAGCACAGATACGCAGTATTTT. The encoded protein is CATLDRGRPSTDTQYF.

The rearrangement joins TRBV14 to TRBJ2-3; 8 bases line up with TRBD2. Trimming removed 0 bases from V and 6 bases from J; junction bases left unmatched: 8. This CDR3 spans 16 amino acids. The germline V gene has CDR1 SGHDN and CDR2 FVKESK. The CDR3 reads CASSQDSGGLWDTQYF. The CDR3 DNA reads TGTGCCAGCAGCCAAGATTCGGGGGGGCTATGGGATACGCAGTATTTT.

In its sample, this clonotype was seen a few times. J is TRBJ2-1 and V is TRBV19, with 9 bases matching TRBD2. Germline trimming cut 5 bases from V and 6 bases from J; bases unmatched to any gene: 5. The length of the CDR3 is 14 residues. Looked up from germline, CDR1 is LNHDA and CDR2 is SQIVND (reference sequence). CDR3 in DNA: TGTGCCAGTAGTGTGGCGGGGGGGACCAATGAGCAGTTCTTC. This gives the protein CASSVAGGTNEQFF.

This clonotype came up a few times. The chain carries TRBV2 and TRBJ1-4; possible D gene TRBD1, 5 bases. CDR3 length: 13 amino acids. V was trimmed by 6 bases and J by 8 bases, leaving 13 bases between them. Germline CDR1 is SNHLY and CDR2 is FYNNEI. In DNA, the CDR3 is TGTGCCAGCAGAAGAGGGGTGGACGAAAAACTGTTTTTT. Its translation is CASRRGVDEKLFF.